The next 30 T cell receptor beta chains were all read from a single sample in a study of shared clonotypes between healthy human individuals. Generated by immunoSEQ multiplex PCR, the TCRdb table keeps only in-frame clones and is missing some. The sample contains roughly 2.2 million clones, 90% to 95% of which appear only once. Sequenced: naive CD4+ T cells from PBMCs. Subset indicated: CD45RA+ positively selected. The source is a man between 18 and 29 years old in good health. Some clones in this sample may be carry-over from other donors' samples.

This sequence joins TRBV10-3 and TRBJ2-1, with TRBD1 as a possible D gene (6 bases). Germline assignment: CDR1 ENHRY and CDR2 SYGVKD. The germline V and J ends were trimmed by 5 bases and 4 bases, with 15 bases remaining between them. The CDR3 loop spans 15 amino acids. This chain's CDR3 is CAISSPRGLYNEQFF. The CDR3 bases are TGTGCCATCAGTTCCCCCAGGGGCCTTTACAATGAGCAGTTCTTC.

CDR3 residues: CSVDVALGEYYGYTF. DNA for the CDR3: TGCAGCGTTGATGTGGCTCTCGGGGAATACTATGGCTACACCTTC. The V and J genes are TRBV29-1 and TRBJ1-2; D not resolved. The CDR3 sequence is 15 residues long. V lost 3 bases, J lost 3 bases, and 17 bases lay in between. CDR1 is SQVTM and CDR2 is ANQGSEA in the germline V gene.

The chain links TRBV7-9 to TRBJ2-2; D unresolved. V shed 3 bases and J shed 2 bases, with 10 bases lying between them. CDR3 length: 15 residues. Per germline, CDR1 SEHNR and CDR2 FQNEAQ (reference sequence). The CDR3 spells CASSFVLGNTGELFF. CDR3 coding DNA: TGTGCCAGCAGCTTCGTCTTGGGAAACACCGGGGAGCTGTTTTTT. The full variable domain, in which reference TRBV7-9 and TRBJ2-2 provide the parts outside the CDR3, is DTGVSQNPRHKITKRGQNVTFRCDPISEHNRLYWYRQTLGQGPEFLTYFQNEAQLEKSRLLSDRFSAERPKGSFSTLEIQRTEQGDSAMYLCASSFVLGNTGELFFGEGSRLTVL.

For this clone: Other DNA sequences within the sample encode an identical CDR3. The chain joins TRBV18 to TRBJ2-1; D call uncertain. There are 15 residues in the CDR3. Trimming pared 1 base from V and 0 bases from J, leaving 7 bases between. Per the germline V gene, CDR1 is KGHSH and CDR2 is LQKENI. The CDR3 is CASSPQGSSYNEQFF. The CDR3 bases are TGTGCCAGCTCACCACAAGGAAGCTCCTACAATGAGCAGTTCTTC.

The rearrangement joins TRBV2 to TRBJ2-7, with D unclear. This CDR3 contains 14 residues. V was clipped by 2 bases and J by 2 bases, with 10 bases between them. Germline V CDR1 and CDR2: SNHLY, FYNNEI. The CDR3 DNA is TGTGCCAGCAGTGAAACGGCCCCGACCTACGAGCAGTACTTC. This codes for CASSETAPTYEQYF.

This clone has a single count. The chain carries TRBV6-5 and TRBJ2-3, with D possibly matching TRBD1 (6 bases). This CDR3 contains 16 residues. Trimming took 0 bases from V and 0 from J, leaving 10 bases between them. Per the germline V gene, CDR1 is MNHEY and CDR2 is SVGAGI. CDR3 sequence: CASSYSWTASTDTQYF. The CDR3 bases are TGTGCCAGCAGTTACTCTTGGACAGCTAGCACAGATACGCAGTATTTT.

J is TRBJ1-5 and V is TRBV7-2; no definite D call. CDR3 size: 15 residues. V lost 9 bases and J 0 bases, leaving 15 bases between the germline ends. Germline lookup yields CDR1 SGHTA and CDR2 FQGNSA. CDR3 region: CASRKGDYSNQPQHF. In DNA form, the CDR3 reads TGTGCCAGTCGGAAGGGTGACTATAGCAATCAGCCCCAGCATTTT.

This clone has a handful of counts. This chain joins TRBV14 and TRBJ2-2; 9 bases are shared with TRBD2. The V and J ends lost 1 base and 6 bases, in that order; junction bases with no gene match: 6. The germline V gene encodes CDR1 SGHDN and CDR2 FVKESK. The CDR3 sequence is 16 residues long. CDR3 protein: CASSQVASGAPGELFF. The CDR3 region has the DNA TGTGCCAGCAGCCAAGTCGCTAGCGGGGCCCCCGGGGAGCTGTTTTTT.

This chain joins TRBV19 and TRBJ2-7; 7 bases are a match to TRBD1. The CDR3 is made up of 15 amino acids. The germline V gene has CDR1 LNHDA and CDR2 SQIVND (reference sequence). J gave up 2 bases and V 3 bases, and 7 bases lay outside the gene matches. The CDR3 spells CASSMGVTGTYEQYF. In DNA form, the CDR3 reads TGTGCCAGTAGTATGGGAGTGACAGGGACCTACGAGCAGTACTTC.

The V gene is TRBV5-1, the J gene TRBJ2-5; tentative D call: TRBD2 (5 bases). The CDR3 covers 14 residues. Deletions cut 2 bases from V and 5 bases from J, with 13 bases between. Per germline, CDR1 SGHRS and CDR2 YFSETQ. The CDR3 region has the DNA TGCGCCAGCAGCTTCGGCCCAGCGGCGGAGACCCAGTACTTC. Translated, it gives CASSFGPAAETQYF.

The chain is built from TRBV6-1 and TRBJ2-2; D is unresolved. V gave up 7 bases and J gave up 1 base, with 10 bases separating them. This CDR3 has 14 amino acids. Germline V lookup: CDR1 MNHNS, CDR2 SASEGT. CDR3 nucleotides: TGTGCCAGCACCCGAAGGGAGAACACCGGGGAGCTGTTTTTT. Protein sequence: CASTRRENTGELFF.

V usage is TRBV4-2 and J usage is TRBJ2-7, with 11 bases aligning to TRBD1. The CDR3 has 14 residues. Losses at the gene ends were 4 bases for V and 7 bases for J; bases not matched to a gene: 6. Looked up from germline, CDR1 is LGHNA and CDR2 is YNFKEQ. CDR3 bases: TGTGCCAGCAGCCTGGGGACAGGGGGGTGGGAGCAGTACTTC. This gives the protein CASSLGTGGWEQYF.

The chain recombines TRBV9 with TRBJ2-1; no firm D call. V dropped 4 bases and J dropped 3 bases, with 17 bases sitting between them. From germline, CDR1 is SGDLS and CDR2 YYNGEE. CDR3 length equals 16 residues. In DNA form, the CDR3 reads TGTGCCAGCAGCCAGACAAGCGTTCCCCGCTACAATGAGCAGTTCTTC. Its translation is CASSQTSVPRYNEQFF.

V gene TRBV6-1 combines with J gene TRBJ2-1; no clear D. This CDR3 contains 11 residues. The ends were cut back, 6 bases at V and 5 bases at J, with 5 bases in the middle. Germline CDR1 is MNHNS and CDR2 is SASEGT. The CDR3, as DNA: TGTGCCAGCAGGAAGAACAATGAGCAGTTCTTC. Its protein is CASRKNNEQFF.

The rearrangement joins TRBV5-1 to TRBJ2-5; D not resolved. Germline V gene data show CDR1 as SGHRS and CDR2 as YFSETQ. V was trimmed by 5 bases and J by 3 bases, leaving 14 bases between them. The CDR3 sequence is 14 residues long. This CDR3 reads CASSLGRTEETQYF. The CDR3 DNA is TGCGCCAGCAGTCTCGGAAGGACGGAAGAGACCCAGTACTTC.

CDR3 DNA sequence: TGTGCCAGCAGCTTAGTGGCGGGAGGAAACACCGGGGAGCTGTTTTTT. Translated: CASSLVAGGNTGELFF. This chain connects TRBV7-2 to TRBJ2-2; 8 bases are a match to TRBD2. The CDR3 length is 16 residues. CDR1 and CDR2 from the germline V gene are SGHTA and FQGNSA. J gave up 2 bases and V 1 base, and 3 bases lay outside the gene matches.

V and J are TRBV7-2 and TRBJ2-1; 9 nucleotides agree with TRBD2. Germline-derived CDR1 and CDR2 are SGHTA and FQGNSA. The CDR3 covers 16 residues. Trimming removed 1 base from V and 7 bases from J; junction bases left unmatched: 8. The CDR3 here is CASSLGLREGLNEQFF. DNA for the CDR3: TGTGCCAGCAGCTTAGGATTGCGGGAGGGCCTTAATGAGCAGTTCTTC.

This chain connects TRBV5-6 to TRBJ2-7; TRBD1 matches 7 bases. Germline V gives CDR1 SGHDT, CDR2 YYEEEE. The CDR3 loop spans 15 amino acids. After removal of 7 bases from V and 6 bases from J, the junction contained 16 bases not matched to a gene. CDR3 nucleotide sequence: TGTGCCAGCTCATTAGGGGGCAGGGCCGACTTCGAGCAGTACTTC. This gives the protein CASSLGGRADFEQYF.

A single count supports this clone. The chain employs TRBV9 and TRBJ1-1, with D unresolved. Germline CDR1 and CDR2: SGDLS and YYNGEE. V shed 4 bases and J shed 3 bases, with 16 bases lying between them. This CDR3 has 15 residues. CDR3 amino acids: CASSPQVGFDTEAFF. The CDR3 coding sequence is TGTGCCAGCAGCCCCCAAGTGGGGTTCGACACTGAAGCTTTCTTT. Complete variable domain (other parts from reference TRBV9 and TRBJ1-1): DSGVTQTPKHLITATGQRVTLRCSPRSGDLSVYWYQQSLDQGLQFLIQYYNGEERAKGNILERFSAQQFPDLHSELNLSSLELGDSALYFCASSPQVGFDTEAFFGQGTRLTVV.

The gene calls are TRBV29-1 and TRBJ2-1, with TRBD1 as a possible D gene (6 bases). CDR1 SQVTM and CDR2 ANQGSEA come from the germline V gene. The CDR3 covers 14 residues. V was pared by 8 bases and J by 3 bases, with 17 bases between. The CDR3 nucleotides are TGCAGCTCCCGGCAGGGGACCGGCTACAATGAGCAGTTCTTC. Amino acid sequence: CSSRQGTGYNEQFF.

This clone came up once. The V gene is TRBV28, the J gene TRBJ2-6; no clear D. V lost 3 bases, J lost 4 bases, and 16 bases lay in between. The CDR3 consists of 17 residues. Germline assignment: CDR1 MDHEN and CDR2 SYDVKM. The CDR3 DNA reads TGTGCCAGCAGTTTGGGCAGTGCCTGGACCGGGGCCAACGTCCTGACTTTC. It is translated as CASSLGSAWTGANVLTF.

This clone has only one observation. The chain is built from TRBV4-1 and TRBJ2-7, with D possibly matching TRBD2 (5 bases). CDR3 length: 14 amino acids. The germline V gene has CDR1 MGHRA and CDR2 YSYEKL. Trimming stripped 3 bases from V and 3 bases from J, with 12 bases between. DNA of the CDR3: TGCGCCAGCAGCCACCCCTCGGGGAGCTACGAGCAGTACTTC. It codes for CASSHPSGSYEQYF.

The chain couples TRBV28 to TRBJ2-4; D might be TRBD1 or TRBD2, each matching 6 bases. Germline V CDR1 and CDR2: MDHEN, SYDVKM. The CDR3 runs to 14 residues. V lost 6 bases to trimming and J lost 0 bases, with 9 bases between them. CDR3 residues: CASREGGAKNIQYF. CDR3 in DNA: TGTGCCAGCAGGGAGGGGGGAGCCAAAAACATTCAGTACTTC.

Concerning this clone itself: The identical CDR3 is also encoded by other nucleotide sequences in the sample. The V and J genes are TRBV30 and TRBJ2-5, with no clear D. The CDR3 length is 13 residues. Trimming shortened V by 0 bases and J by 1 base, and 6 bases separated the two germline ends. Germline-derived CDR1 and CDR2 are GTSNPN and SVGIG (reference sequence). CDR3 in DNA: TGTGCCTGGAGTGTAATGTCCCAAGAGACCCAGTACTTC. Residues: CAWSVMSQETQYF.

This chain joins TRBV6-5 and TRBJ1-2, with a tentative D call TRBD1 (6 bases). The CDR3 length is 14 residues. CDR1 and CDR2 (germline): MNHEY, SVGAGI. Trimming left V 6 bases short and J 2 bases short, with 13 bases between. For the CDR3, the DNA is TGTGCCAGCAGGAAAACAGGGTCCAACTATGGCTACACCTTC. It codes for CASRKTGSNYGYTF.

The chain links TRBV28 to TRBJ2-7; 10 positions agree with TRBD2. V was pared by 6 bases and J by 3 bases, with 5 bases of the junction left unmatched. Germline V gene sequence: CDR1 MDHEN, CDR2 SYDVKM. This CDR3 has 14 residues. The CDR3, as DNA: TGTGCCAGCAGCACTAGCGGGGATCTCTACGAGCAGTACTTC. Amino acids: CASSTSGDLYEQYF.

The chain is built from TRBV4-1 and TRBJ2-1; D call uncertain. CDR1 and CDR2 (germline): MGHRA, YSYEKL. Trimming removed 0 bases at V and 3 bases at J, with 9 bases between. The CDR3 has 15 residues. DNA of the CDR3: TGCGCCAGCAGCCAAGATAGGGCAGGCTACAATGAGCAGTTCTTC. Protein sequence: CASSQDRAGYNEQFF.

The chain has TRBV7-2 and TRBJ2-1; 13 bases are a match to TRBD2. The CDR3 has 16 amino acids. The V segment lost 2 bases and the J segment 7 bases; nucleotides outside the gene matches: 5. Germline CDR1 reads SGHTA; CDR2 reads FQGNSA. The CDR3 region is CASSLLTSGRWNEQFF. As DNA, the CDR3 is TGTGCCAGCAGCTTATTGACTAGCGGGAGGTGGAATGAGCAGTTCTTC.

V usage is TRBV19 and J usage is TRBJ1-4; 7 bases are a match to TRBD1. V trimming: 6 bases; J trimming: 5 bases; junction bases outside the gene matches: 6. The V gene's germline CDR1 is LNHDA and CDR2 SQIVND (reference sequence). The CDR3 covers 14 residues. The CDR3 nucleotides are TGTGCCAGTAGGCGGGACAGAGGAAATGAAAAACTGTTTTTT. Translating gives CASRRDRGNEKLFF.

The J gene is TRBJ2-7, the V gene TRBV7-9; D call uncertain. The CDR3 extends over 12 amino acids. Germline V gene data show CDR1 as SEHNR and CDR2 as FQNEAQ (reference sequence). Trimming took off 6 bases at V and 5 bases at J, with 11 bases between the two ends. CDR3 bases: TGTGCCAGCAGTCGTTATCACGACGAGCAGTACTTC. Translated, it gives CASSRYHDEQYF. The entire variable domain, with the rest obtained from reference TRBV7-9 and TRBJ2-7, is as follows: DTGVSQNPRHKITKRGQNVTFRCDPISEHNRLYWYRQTLGQGPEFLTYFQNEAQLEKSRLLSDRFSAERPKGSFSTLEIQRTEQGDSAMYLCASSRYHDEQYFGPGTRLTVT.